This T cell receptor beta chain was sequenced for a study of T cell responses to AZD1222 COVID-19 vaccine. The CDR3 sequence is 13 residues long. CDR1 SGHAT and CDR2 FQNNGV come from the germline V gene. Trimming removed 6 bases at V and 4 bases at J, with 10 bases between. Sequencing used immunoSEQ multiplex PCR; TCRdb keeps in-frame clones, though not all of them. In the table there are roughly 140,000 clones, about 87% of which are singletons. This sequence was found in an adult in good health. The sequences come from peripheral blood, collected on day 0 of MenACWY control vaccination. The rearrangement links TRBV11-2 to TRBJ1-3, with D maybe TRBD1 (5 bases). This chain's CDR3 is CASRQVSGNTIYF. The CDR3 DNA follows: TGTGCCAGCAGACAGGTCTCAGGAAACACCATATATTTT.